This is a list of T cell receptor beta chains from one sample in a study of cytomegalovirus exposure and HLA in healthy donors. Repertoires were generated with immunoSEQ multiplex PCR, while TCRdb's copy carries only in-frame clones and drops some. The sample lists roughly 200,000 clones, around 75% seen once, with about 3% in the top ten. What was sequenced was PBMCs. The receptor set was obtained from a male donor in good health and CMV-seronegative. CDR3s include the opening cysteine and the closing phenylalanine or tryptophan. The D gene is left open where the match is weak. Clone size, where shown, is once, few, many, or a class for clones that have expanded.

clone_size,cdr3_length,j_call,v_call,d_call,cdr3_aa,cdr3_nt
few,15,TRBJ2-3,TRBV7-2,.,CASSFYAESTDTQYF,TGTGCCAGCAGCTTTTATGCAGAAAGCACAGATACGCAGTATTTT
.,14,TRBJ1-2,TRBV11-3,TRBD1,CASSLETGLYGYTF,TGTGCCAGCAGCCTAGAGACAGGGCTCTATGGCTACACCTTC
once,15,TRBJ1-5,TRBV7-8,.,CASSLGAGSNQPQHF,TGTGCCAGCAGCTTAGGGGCGGGTAGCAATCAGCCCCAGCATTTT
.,16,TRBJ2-7,TRBV4-3,.,CASSQGGTGKNYEQYF,TGCGCCAGCAGCCAAGGTGGAACAGGGAAGAACTACGAGCAGTACTTC
.,14,TRBJ2-7,TRBV6-5,.,CASSYLDRLYEQYF,TGTGCCAGCAGTTACCTTGACAGACTGTACGAGCAGTACTTC
few,13,TRBJ1-5,TRBV10-3,TRBD1,CASSRTGDQPQHF,TGTGCCAGCAGCCGGACAGGGGATCAGCCCCAGCATTTT
once,15,TRBJ2-5,TRBV10-3,.,CAISADRTYQETQYF,TGTGCCATCAGCGCCGACAGGACCTACCAAGAGACCCAGTACTTC
once,16,TRBJ1-3,TRBV30,.,CAWSEGSQGFGNTIYF,TGTGCCTGGAGTGAGGGGTCACAGGGATTTGGAAACACCATATATTTT
.,18,TRBJ2-7,TRBV9,TRBD2,CASSSTPGLAGGTSEQYF,TGTGCCAGCAGTAGTACCCCGGGACTAGCGGGAGGGACATCCGAGCAGTACTTC
.,13,TRBJ2-7,TRBV6-6,.,CASRERVSYEQYF,TGTGCCAGCAGGGAGCGGGTTTCCTACGAGCAGTACTTC
few,15,TRBJ2-7,TRBV6-5,TRBD2,CASSYSSGSAREQYF,TGTGCCAGCAGTTATTCTAGCGGGAGCGCAAGGGAGCAGTACTTC
.,12,TRBJ2-1,TRBV29-1,.,CSVRGLRNEQFF,TGCAGCGTCCGAGGGCTCCGGAATGAGCAGTTCTTC
.,15,TRBJ1-1,TRBV29-1,TRBD1,CSAKPGTGPGTEAFF,TGCAGCGCCAAGCCCGGGACAGGGCCCGGCACTGAAGCTTTCTTT
.,15,TRBJ1-5,TRBV27,.,CASSDGGLINQPQHF,TGTGCCAGCAGTGACGGGGGACTCATCAATCAGCCCCAGCATTTT
.,12,TRBJ2-3,TRBV28,.,CASGAFTDTQYF,TGTGCCAGCGGAGCATTTACAGATACGCAGTATTTT
.,15,TRBJ2-5,TRBV5-4,TRBD2,CASSLLAGGRETQYF,TGTGCCAGCAGCTTGCTAGCGGGGGGGAGAGAGACCCAGTACTTC
.,15,TRBJ1-2,TRBV28,.,CASSLQPAQGQIYTF,TGTGCCAGCAGTTTACAACCCGCCCAGGGGCAGATCTACACCTTC
.,14,TRBJ2-1,TRBV6-6,.,CASGGTSSYNEQFF,TGTGCCAGCGGGGGGACGAGCTCCTACAATGAGCAGTTCTTC
.,13,TRBJ1-3,TRBV5-5,TRBD1,CASSRGGETVLYF,TGTGCCAGCAGCCGAGGGGGCGAAACGGTTTTATATTTT
once,13,TRBJ2-5,TRBV18,.,CASSPPEQETQYF,TGTGCCAGCTCACCACCGGAGCAAGAGACCCAGTACTTC
few,14,TRBJ1-2,TRBV7-2,.,CASSLVRGNYGYTF,TGTGCCAGCAGCTTAGTGCGGGGAAACTATGGCTACACCTTC
.,15,TRBJ2-3,TRBV4-1,.,CASSQLSGSTDTQYF,TGCGCCAGCAGCCAATTAAGCGGAAGCACAGATACGCAGTATTTT
.,13,TRBJ2-7,TRBV9,TRBD1,CASSRTGSWEQYF,TGTGCCAGCAGCCGGACAGGGTCTTGGGAGCAGTACTTC
.,14,TRBJ1-5,TRBV30,.,CAWRTGGSNQPQHF,TGTGCCTGGAGAACAGGTGGGAGCAATCAGCCCCAGCATTTT
.,18,TRBJ2-1,TRBV7-2,TRBD2,CASSLRGGGTTIGNEQFF,TGTGCCAGCAGCTTACGGGGGGGCGGGACTACAATAGGCAATGAGCAGTTCTTC
.,15,TRBJ2-3,TRBV7-2,.,CASRLGASAPDTQYF,TGTGCCAGCAGACTAGGGGCTAGCGCGCCAGATACGCAGTATTTT
.,12,TRBJ1-5,TRBV27,.,CASTSWPQPQHF,TGTGCCAGCACTTCGTGGCCCCAGCCCCAGCATTTT
.,13,TRBJ1-5,TRBV18,.,CASSPAGLQPQHF,TGTGCCAGCTCGCCAGCAGGGTTACAGCCCCAGCATTTT
few,15,TRBJ2-5,TRBV6-1,.,CASSGGQGGKETQYF,TGTGCCAGCAGTGGGGGACAAGGGGGTAAAGAGACCCAGTACTTC
once,13,TRBJ2-2,TRBV27,.,CASSLGLDGEPFF,TGTGCCAGCAGTTTAGGGTTGGACGGGGAGCCGTTTTTT
.,14,TRBJ1-6,TRBV27,.,CASSSGEGNSPLHF,TGTGCCAGCAGTTCGGGGGAAGGCAATTCACCCCTCCACTTT
.,13,TRBJ1-1,TRBV30,.,CAWSVLVNTEAFF,TGTGCCTGGAGTGTACTTGTTAACACTGAAGCTTTCTTT
.,11,TRBJ2-4,TRBV2,.,CASSENFPPNF,TGTGCCAGCAGTGAAAACTTTCCACCGAACTTC
.,15,TRBJ2-7,TRBV18,.,CASSKAGASSYEQYF,TGTGCCAGCTCAAAGGCGGGGGCCTCCTCCTACGAGCAGTACTTC
once,14,TRBJ2-3,TRBV6-1,TRBD2,CASSPLAATDTQYF,TGTGCCAGCTCTCCTCTAGCGGCCACAGATACGCAGTATTTT
.,13,TRBJ1-6,TRBV28,.,CASLNRADSPLHF,TGTGCCAGCTTAAACAGGGCGGATTCACCCCTCCACTTT
.,14,TRBJ2-7,TRBV6-6,TRBD2,CASSPRAGVNEQYF,TGTGCCAGCAGTCCCCGAGCGGGGGTAAACGAGCAGTACTTC
few,14,TRBJ2-1,TRBV6-5,TRBD2,CASSRGGRRNEQFF,TGTGCCAGCAGTAGGGGCGGGAGGCGTAATGAGCAGTTCTTC
few,11,TRBJ2-7,TRBV28,.,CASSESYEQYF,TGTGCCAGCAGCGAGTCTTACGAGCAGTACTTC
.,14,TRBJ2-1,TRBV11-2,TRBD1,CASTAGAGGNEQFF,TGTGCCAGCACCGCCGGGGCAGGGGGCAATGAGCAGTTCTTC
.,16,TRBJ1-2,TRBV5-8,TRBD1,CASSPPHRGRNYGYTF,TGTGCCAGCAGTCCTCCCCACAGGGGAAGGAACTATGGCTACACCTTC
.,13,TRBJ2-5,TRBV5-1,.,CASSLGLEETQYF,TGCGCCAGCAGCTTGGGGCTAGAAGAGACCCAGTACTTC
.,13,TRBJ2-5,TRBV27,.,CASSLFRQETQYF,TGTGCCAGCAGTTTATTTCGGCAAGAGACCCAGTACTTC
.,14,TRBJ1-3,TRBV12-5,TRBD1,CASGPGGFGNTIYF,TGTGCTAGTGGTCCAGGGGGCTTTGGAAACACCATATATTTT
.,14,TRBJ2-1,TRBV30,TRBD2,CAWSLAGNYNEQFF,TGTGCCTGGTCACTAGCGGGGAACTACAATGAGCAGTTCTTC
.,16,TRBJ2-4,TRBV19,.,CASSITGARAKNIQYF,TGTGCCAGTAGTATAACGGGAGCTCGGGCCAAAAACATTCAGTACTTC
.,14,TRBJ2-2,TRBV6-5,TRBD2,CASREGGRTGELFF,TGTGCCAGCAGGGAGGGAGGGAGAACCGGGGAGCTGTTTTTT
.,15,TRBJ1-1,TRBV5-5,TRBD1,CASSLWGQKNTEAFF,TGTGCCAGCAGCTTGTGGGGACAGAAGAACACTGAAGCTTTCTTT
once,16,TRBJ2-7,TRBV19,TRBD2,CASSSTSGRDWYEQYF,TGTGCCAGTAGTTCGACTAGCGGGAGGGATTGGTACGAGCAGTACTTC